This T cell receptor (beta chain) was identified during a study of T cells in Graves' hyperthyroidism and ophthalmopathy. Study background: Prior to any treatment, at the point of initial diagnosis, peripheral blood was collected.

This clonotype turned up a few times. What was amplified from RNA transcripts were TCR beta CDR3 regions. HTBI primers were employed in a first-round RT-PCR of the TCR CDR3. TCRdb redid the calling of the multiplex PCR reads with MiXCR, one entry per CDR3 protein. In the table there are fewer than 200,000 distinct CDR3 sequences, 8% to 9.5% of which are singletons. The hyperthyroidism patients had all been newly diagnosed, and their disease duration was under 2 months. Their ages ranged from 18 to 65 years. V dropped 4 bases and J dropped 4; count of bases not matched to a gene: 8. This CDR3 has 15 amino acids. Per the germline V gene, CDR1 is DFQATT and CDR2 is SNEGSKA (reference sequence).

The gene calls are TRBV20-1 and TRBJ2-2; 8 bases are shared with TRBD2. The receptor comes from a woman between 18 and 29 years old with Graves' hyperthyroidism that later progressed to Graves' ophthalmopathy. The source material was blood. The CDR3 spells CSATRPGLGTGELFF. As DNA, the CDR3 is TGCAGTGCTACCCGGCCGGGACTAGGCACCGGGGAGCTGTTTTTT.